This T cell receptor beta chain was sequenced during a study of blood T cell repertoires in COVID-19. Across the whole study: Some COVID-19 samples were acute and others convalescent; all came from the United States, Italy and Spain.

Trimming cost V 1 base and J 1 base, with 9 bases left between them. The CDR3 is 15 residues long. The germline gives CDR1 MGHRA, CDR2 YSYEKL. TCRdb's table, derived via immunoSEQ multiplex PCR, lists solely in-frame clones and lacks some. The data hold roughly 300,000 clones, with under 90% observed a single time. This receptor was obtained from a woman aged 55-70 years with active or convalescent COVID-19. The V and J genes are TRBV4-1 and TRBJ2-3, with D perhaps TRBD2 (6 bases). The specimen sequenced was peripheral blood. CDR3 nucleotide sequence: TGCGCCAGCAGCCAAGCTGGCGGGGGCACAGATACGCAGTATTTT. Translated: CASSQAGGGTDTQYF.